Following are 24 T cell receptor beta chains from one sample sequenced in a study of CD8 T cells in Susac syndrome. Reverse transcription of roughly 0.45 to 1 ug RNA was carried out with random hexamers. TCRdb itself ran the immunoSEQ multiplex PCR reads through MiXCR, one entry per CDR3 protein. The sample includes about 150,000 distinct CDR3 sequences, about 95% of them seen just once. The sample taken for sequencing was CD4+ T cells from PBMCs. The receptor set was obtained from a human donor with Susac syndrome.

CDR3 sequence (DNA): TGCAGCGTGGGCACAGCATACAATGAGCAGTTCTTC. Its translation: CSVGTAYNEQFF. The chain couples TRBV29-1 to TRBJ2-1; D is undetermined. From germline, CDR1 is SQVTM and CDR2 ANQGSEA. The CDR3 loop spans 12 amino acids. The germline V and J ends were trimmed by 6 bases and 4 bases, with 10 bases remaining between them.

J is TRBJ2-7 and V is TRBV9, with D perhaps matching TRBD2 (6 bases). CDR3 size: 15 residues. Germline values: CDR1 SGDLS, CDR2 YYNGEE. V gave up 1 base and J gave up 7 bases, with 18 bases separating them. CDR3 sequence reads: CASSVTGTSPREQYF. The CDR3 coding sequence is TGTGCCAGCAGCGTAACCGGGACTTCCCCTAGGGAGCAGTACTTC.

CDR3 bases: TGCGCCAGCAGGTCCGGACAGGGATCCTACGAGCAGTACTTC. Residues: CASRSGQGSYEQYF. The V and J genes are TRBV5-1 and TRBJ2-7; 8 nucleotides match TRBD1. Germline CDR1 SGHRS, CDR2 YFSETQ. V shed 5 bases, J shed 1 base, and the junction held 5 bases outside the gene matches. The CDR3 length is 14 residues.

This clonotype showed up just once. The J gene is TRBJ2-4, the V gene TRBV12-3 or TRBV12-4; no clear D. CDR3 length: 13 residues. V lost 5 bases to trimming and J lost 6 bases, with 11 bases between them. Here the CDR3 reads CASSPSAGNIQYF. Here the CDR3 DNA reads TGTGCCAGCAGTCCCTCCGCAGGAAACATTCAGTACTTC.

This chain uses TRBV20-1 with TRBJ2-3, with D possibly being TRBD1 or TRBD2 (6 bases each). This CDR3 is 12 amino acids long. Trimming removed 3 bases from V and 6 bases from J, with 10 bases in between. Germline V CDR1 and CDR2: DFQATT, SNEGSKA (reference sequence). The CDR3 region is CSASGGPDTQYF. The CDR3 coding sequence is TGCAGTGCTAGCGGGGGCCCCGATACGCAGTATTTT.

The CDR3 nucleotides read TGTGCCAGCAGCAACCGACTCTTGCACGGGGAGCTGTTTTTT. It is translated as CASSNRLLHGELFF. The chain recombines TRBV11-1 with TRBJ2-2; D not resolved. V was trimmed by 5 bases and J by 7 bases, leaving 14 bases between them. The CDR3 length is 14 residues. Germline lookup yields CDR1 SGHAT and CDR2 FQDESV (reference sequence).

The rearrangement uses TRBV25-1 and TRBJ2-1, with D unresolved. The CDR3 sequence is 13 residues long. Trimming took off 8 bases at V and 8 bases at J, with 16 bases between the two ends. Germline loops: CDR1 MGHDK, CDR2 SYGVNS. CDR3 amino acids: CASEHPGGDEQFF. CDR3 in DNA: TGTGCCAGCGAGCACCCCGGTGGGGATGAGCAGTTCTTC.

This chain joins TRBV7-3 and TRBJ2-2; 8 bases map to TRBD2. CDR3 length: 17 amino acids. V trimming: 0 bases; J trimming: 0 bases; junction bases outside the gene matches: 3. Germline V gene lookup returns CDR1 SGHTA and CDR2 FQGTGA. The CDR3 bases are TGTGCCAGCAGCTTAACTAGCGGGGCCCCGAACACCGGGGAGCTGTTTTTT. Protein: CASSLTSGAPNTGELFF.

V is TRBV15 and J is TRBJ2-3, with D possibly matching TRBD2 (5 bases). V dropped 0 bases and J dropped 2 bases, with 12 bases sitting between them. CDR3 length: 16 residues. CDR1 and CDR2 (germline): LNHNV, YYDKDF (reference sequence). The CDR3 protein is CATSREQRSITDTQYF. The DNA for the CDR3 is TGTGCCACCAGCAGAGAACAGCGGTCGATCACAGATACGCAGTATTTT. Full variable domain (remainder filled in from reference TRBV15 and TRBJ2-3): DAMVIQNPRYQVTQFGKPVTLSCSQTLNHNVMYWYQQKSSQAPKLLFHYYDKDFNNEADTPDNFQSRRPNTSFCFLDIRSPGLGDTAMYLCATSREQRSITDTQYFGPGTRLTVL.

This chain joins TRBV30 and TRBJ2-3, with D unclear. The germline CDR1 and CDR2 sequences are GTSNPN and SVGIG (reference sequence). The CDR3 is made up of 15 amino acids. V was cut by 0 bases and J by 2 bases, with 12 bases left in between. The CDR3, as DNA: TGTGCCTGGAGTGTACATAAGCCCCCCACAGATACGCAGTATTTT. Its translation: CAWSVHKPPTDTQYF.

The rearrangement joins TRBV7-9 to TRBJ2-1, with D hard to call. V dropped 6 bases and J dropped 2 bases, with 14 bases sitting between them. Germline CDR1 reads SEHNR; CDR2 reads FQNEAQ (reference sequence). The CDR3 loop spans 15 amino acids. CDR3 region: CASSSELPPYNEQFF. CDR3 coding DNA: TGTGCCAGCAGTTCGGAACTTCCCCCCTACAATGAGCAGTTCTTC.

The chain carries TRBV12-3 or TRBV12-4 and TRBJ2-5, with 15 bases aligning to TRBD2. This CDR3 comprises 15 residues. Germline trimming cut 7 bases from V and 5 bases from J; bases unmatched to any gene: 5. The CDR3 DNA reads as TGTGCCAGCACCCTCGGACTAGCGGGGGGGGAGACCCAGTACTTC. Protein sequence: CASTLGLAGGETQYF.

This clonotype was picked up a small number of times. This chain uses TRBV20-1 with TRBJ2-1; D is unclear. The CDR3 loop spans 11 amino acids. Trimming pared 1 base from V and 4 bases from J, leaving 2 bases between. The germline V gene encodes CDR1 DFQATT and CDR2 SNEGSKA (reference sequence). The CDR3 here is CSARAYNEQFF. The CDR3 nucleotides read TGCAGTGCTAGAGCGTACAATGAGCAGTTCTTC.

J is TRBJ2-2 and V is TRBV5-6; weak D call: TRBD1 (6 bases). Germline-derived CDR1 and CDR2 are SGHDT and YYEEEE. This CDR3 is 16 amino acids long. Trimming removed 4 bases from V and 0 bases from J, with 13 bases in between. CDR3 in amino acids: CASSTYRVANTGELFF. CDR3 in DNA: TGTGCCAGCAGCACGTACAGGGTCGCGAACACCGGGGAGCTGTTTTTT.

As DNA, the CDR3 is TGCAGTGCTAGTCTGGGACAGATCTATAATTCACCCCTCCACTTT. It codes for CSASLGQIYNSPLHF. The chain employs TRBV20-1 and TRBJ1-6; the match to TRBD1 covers 7 bases. CDR3 size: 15 residues. The junction had 5 bases not matched to a gene; V was cut back by 3 bases and J by 3 bases. From germline, CDR1 is DFQATT and CDR2 SNEGSKA (reference sequence).

The gene calls are TRBV12-3 or TRBV12-4 and TRBJ1-5; no reliable D call. The ends were cut back, 5 bases at V and 7 bases at J, with 9 bases in the middle. The CDR3 has 12 amino acids. This CDR3 is CASSVSRQPQHF. In DNA, the CDR3 is TGTGCCAGCAGTGTGTCCCGGCAGCCCCAGCATTTT.

V is TRBV20-1 and J is TRBJ2-5; a possible D gene is TRBD1 (6 bases). Trimming took off 4 bases at V and 1 base at J, with 10 bases between the two ends. Germline V gene data show CDR1 as DFQATT and CDR2 as SNEGSKA (reference sequence). CDR3 length: 13 residues. The CDR3 DNA reads TGCAGTGCTACTCCCAGGGGCCAAGAGACCCAGTACTTC. Its translation: CSATPRGQETQYF.

This sequence joins TRBV12-3 or TRBV12-4 and TRBJ2-6, with 7 bases lining up with TRBD1. V lost 5 bases, J lost 0 bases, and 7 bases stayed unmatched. This CDR3 comprises 17 residues. CDR3 DNA sequence: TGTGCCAGCAGTCCTCGACAGGGTCTCTCTGGGGCCAACGTCCTGACTTTC. Its translation: CASSPRQGLSGANVLTF.

V gene TRBV7-2 combines with J gene TRBJ1-1; D may be TRBD1 (5 bases). The ends were cut back, 5 bases at V and 6 bases at J, with 19 bases in the middle. This CDR3 has 15 residues. Germline assignment: CDR1 SGHTA and CDR2 FQGNSA. CDR3 DNA sequence: TGTGCCAGCAGCCAAGATTCAGGGATTCTGCCTGAAGCTTTCTTT. Amino acids: CASSQDSGILPEAFF.

The chain recombines TRBV6-2 or TRBV6-3 with TRBJ2-7, with D unresolved. CDR3 length equals 13 residues. Germline V gene lookup returns CDR1 MNHEY and CDR2 SVGEGT. The germline V and J ends were trimmed by 4 bases and 5 bases, with 12 bases remaining between them. CDR3 sequence reads: CASSFTERNEQYF. As DNA, the CDR3 is TGTGCCAGCAGTTTTACAGAACGCAACGAGCAGTACTTC.

The J gene is TRBJ1-1, the V gene TRBV4-3, with a weak D call TRBD1 (5 bases). The CDR3 is made up of 18 amino acids. Germline V gene sequence: CDR1 LGHNA, CDR2 YSLEER. V shed 1 base and J shed 7 bases, with 25 bases lying between them. The CDR3 bases are TGCGCCAGCAGCCAAGGGGTAGGGGCAGGGCGTGCTTGGGGTGAAGCTTTCTTT. It is translated as CASSQGVGAGRAWGEAFF.

The chain has TRBV19 and TRBJ2-3, with 9 positions matching TRBD2. V lost 7 bases and J lost 5; bases outside the gene matches: 7. CDR1 is LNHDA and CDR2 is SQIVND in the germline V gene (reference sequence). The CDR3 runs to 14 residues. CDR3 sequence: CASKAGGPVDTQYF. CDR3 bases: TGTGCCAGTAAGGCGGGGGGGCCGGTAGATACGCAGTATTTT.

The chain couples TRBV7-2 to TRBJ2-3; 9 positions match TRBD2. V was clipped by 1 base and J by 2 bases; unmatched bases: 4. Per germline, CDR1 SGHTA and CDR2 FQGNSA. The CDR3 covers 16 residues. The CDR3 DNA is TGTGCCAGCAGCTTAGGAGCGGGGGGACTCACAGATACGCAGTATTTT. Translation gives CASSLGAGGLTDTQYF.

The chain recombines TRBV29-1 with TRBJ2-5; no definite D call. Germline V gene lookup returns CDR1 SQVTM and CDR2 ANQGSEA. The CDR3 consists of 13 residues. The V end lost 5 bases, the J end lost 1 base, and 11 bases lay between the germline ends. The CDR3 reads CSVRASVQETQYF. For the CDR3, the DNA is TGCAGCGTTCGTGCCTCAGTCCAAGAGACCCAGTACTTC.